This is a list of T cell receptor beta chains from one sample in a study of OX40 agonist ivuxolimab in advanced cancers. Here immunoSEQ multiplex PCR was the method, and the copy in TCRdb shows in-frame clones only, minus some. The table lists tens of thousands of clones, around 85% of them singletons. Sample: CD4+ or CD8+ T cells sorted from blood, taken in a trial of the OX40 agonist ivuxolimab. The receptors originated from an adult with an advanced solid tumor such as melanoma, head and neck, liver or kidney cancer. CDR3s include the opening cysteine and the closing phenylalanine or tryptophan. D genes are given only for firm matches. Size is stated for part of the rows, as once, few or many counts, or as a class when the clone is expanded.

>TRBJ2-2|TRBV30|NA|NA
CAWIRDGAEHRGAVF
TGTGCCTGGATCAGGGATGGGGCCGAACACCGGGGAGCTGTTTTT
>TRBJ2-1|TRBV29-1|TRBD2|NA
CSVPGLAGVEQFF
TGCAGCGTCCCCGGCCTAGCGGGAGTTGAGCAGTTCTTC
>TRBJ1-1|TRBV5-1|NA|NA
CASSLWGAAMNTEAFF
TGCGCCAGCAGCTTGTGGGGGGCGGCAATGAACACTGAAGCTTTCTTT
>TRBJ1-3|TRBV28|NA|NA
CASRLPGGTGNTIYF
TGTGCCAGCAGGCTTCCTGGGGGGACTGGAAACACCATATATTTT
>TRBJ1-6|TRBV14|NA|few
CASSRTQGNSPLHF
TGTGCCAGCAGCCGGACACAGGGAAATTCACCCCTCCACTTT
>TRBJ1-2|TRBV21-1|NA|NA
CASSSNVRTGGNGYTF
TGTGCCAGCAGCTCAAACGTTAGGACAGGGGGCAATGGCTACACCTTC
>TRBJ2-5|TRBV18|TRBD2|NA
CASSPRGTSGKETQYF
TGTGCCAGCTCACCGCGGGGGACTAGCGGGAAAGAGACCCAGTACTTC
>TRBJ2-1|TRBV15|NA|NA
CATSRERTRVRFF
TGTGCCACCAGCAGAGAGCGCACCCGGGTGAGGTTCTTC
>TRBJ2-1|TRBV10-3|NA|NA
CATEQDPAVYNEQFF
TGTGCCACCGAACAAGACCCAGCGGTGTACAATGAGCAGTTCTTC
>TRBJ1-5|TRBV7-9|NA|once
CASSFWGVVGNQPQHF
TGTGCCAGCAGCTTCTGGGGGGTGGTGGGCAATCAGCCCCAGCATTTT
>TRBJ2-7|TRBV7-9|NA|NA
CAAMRDPNYEQYF
TGTGCCGCTATGAGGGACCCCAACTACGAGCAGTACTTC
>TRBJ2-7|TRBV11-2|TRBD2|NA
CASSLVRGSSYEQYF
TGTGCCAGCAGCTTAGTGCGGGGGAGCTCCTACGAGCAGTACTTC
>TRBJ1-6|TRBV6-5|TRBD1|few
CASSGQHNSPLHF
TGTGCCAGTTCGGGACAGCATAATTCACCCCTCCACTTT
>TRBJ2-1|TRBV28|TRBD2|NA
CASSLFLAGGVYNEQFF
TGTGCCAGCAGTTTATTTCTAGCGGGTGGAGTATACAATGAGCAGTTCTTC
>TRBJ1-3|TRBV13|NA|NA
CASSLTDSGNTIYF
TGTGCCAGCAGCTTAACGGACTCTGGAAACACCATATATTTT
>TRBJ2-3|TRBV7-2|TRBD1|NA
CASSPPTGDTQYF
TGTGCCAGCAGCCCGCCGACAGGGGATACGCAGTATTTT
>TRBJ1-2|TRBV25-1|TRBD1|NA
CASSEDRGTSYGYTF
TGTGCCAGCAGTGAAGACAGGGGAACTTCCTATGGCTACACCTTC
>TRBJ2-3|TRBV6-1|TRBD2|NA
CALRGAGGPDTQYF
TGTGCCTTAAGGGGAGCGGGAGGGCCAGATACGCAGTATTTT
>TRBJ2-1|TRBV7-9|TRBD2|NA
CASSLGSGTYNEQFF
TGTGCCAGCAGCTTGGGGAGCGGGACCTACAATGAGCAGTTCTTC
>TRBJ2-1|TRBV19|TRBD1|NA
CASSGRDRGYNEQFF
TGTGCCAGTAGTGGCCGGGACAGGGGCTACAATGAGCAGTTCTTC
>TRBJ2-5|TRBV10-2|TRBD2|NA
CASSESGGTETQYF
TGCGCCAGCAGTGAGTCGGGAGGGACAGAGACCCAGTACTTC
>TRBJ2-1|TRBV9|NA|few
CASSVQEGLGEQFF
TGTGCCAGCAGCGTCCAGGAGGGCCTGGGTGAGCAGTTCTTC
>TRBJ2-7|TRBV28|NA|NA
CASSLIAEGYEQYF
TGTGCCAGCAGTTTAATAGCGGAGGGCTACGAGCAGTACTTC
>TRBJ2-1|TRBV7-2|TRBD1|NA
CASSLENRGLDEQFF
TGTGCCAGCAGCTTAGAGAACAGGGGTCTCGATGAGCAGTTCTTC
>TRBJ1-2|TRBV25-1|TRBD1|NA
CASSHQGDYTF
TGTGCCAGCAGTCACCAGGGGGACTACACCTTC